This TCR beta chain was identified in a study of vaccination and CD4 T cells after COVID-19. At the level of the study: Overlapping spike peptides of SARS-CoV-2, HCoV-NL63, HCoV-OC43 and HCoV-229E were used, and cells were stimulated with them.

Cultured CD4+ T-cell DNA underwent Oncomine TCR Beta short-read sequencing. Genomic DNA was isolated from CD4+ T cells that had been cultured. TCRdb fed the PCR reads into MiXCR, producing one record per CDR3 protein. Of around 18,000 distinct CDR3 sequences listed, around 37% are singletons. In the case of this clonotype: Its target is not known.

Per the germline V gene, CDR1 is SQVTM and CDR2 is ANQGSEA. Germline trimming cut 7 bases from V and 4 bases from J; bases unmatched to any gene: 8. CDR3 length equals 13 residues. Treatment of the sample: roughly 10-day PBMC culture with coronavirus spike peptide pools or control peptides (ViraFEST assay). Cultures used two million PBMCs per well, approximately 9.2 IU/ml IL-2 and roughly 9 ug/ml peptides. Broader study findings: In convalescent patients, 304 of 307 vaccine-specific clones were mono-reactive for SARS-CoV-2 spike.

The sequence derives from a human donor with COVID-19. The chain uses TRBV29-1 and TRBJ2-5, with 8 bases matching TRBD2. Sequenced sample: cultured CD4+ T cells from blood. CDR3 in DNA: TGCAGCGGGATACCTAGCGGGCTAGAGACCCAGTACTTC. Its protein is CSGIPSGLETQYF. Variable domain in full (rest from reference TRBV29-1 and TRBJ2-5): SAVISQKPSRDICQRGTSLTIQCQVDSQVTMMFWYRQQPGQSLTLIATANQGSEATYESGFVIDKFPISRPNLTFSTLTVSNMSPEDSSIYLCSGIPSGLETQYFGPGTRLLVL.